These T cell receptor beta chains were read from a single sample in a study of T cells expressing NK-cell markers. TCRdb reanalyzed the 5' RACE reads, giving one entry per CDR3 protein sequence and no DNA. This repertoire comprises 500,000 to 700,000 distinct CDR3 sequences; its ten largest clones make up around 3.3%. The sequenced sample consisted of blood T cells: a sorted CD56 or NKG2C T cell subset, CD4+ or CD8+ T cells, or bulk PBMC T cells (not recorded which). These receptors were obtained from a man between 18 and 29 years old in good health. The CDR3 runs from the conserved cysteine through the conserved F or W.

>TRBV28|TRBJ2-7
CASSFADRGAYEQYF
>TRBV5-4|TRBJ2-3
CASSLLKGSTDTQYF
>TRBV20-1|TRBJ2-1
CSAPIYQAGASSYNEQFF
>TRBV3-1|TRBJ2-4
CASSQTGGRNIQYF
>TRBV2|TRBJ1-4
CASSGSQGSGKLFF
>TRBV5-1|TRBJ2-5
CASSLALGLVASQETQYF
>TRBV29-1|TRBJ1-4
CSVSTGKNEKLFF
>TRBV6-5|TRBJ2-1
CASIFRQSPNEQFF
>TRBV4-1|TRBJ2-5
CASSQEASNFDATQYF
>TRBV5-6|TRBJ2-3
CASSPSPAGLADTDTQYF
>TRBV5-1|TRBJ2-1
CASSVSGRPQGSEQFF
>TRBV4-2|TRBJ2-2
CASSQEATGGTGELFF
>TRBV6-4|TRBJ2-7
CASSDRTGGSYEQYF
>TRBV28|TRBJ2-7
CASSLFGRTRTSGRRYEQYF
>TRBV5-1|TRBJ2-1
CASSLAIGLASDEQFF
>TRBV7-9|TRBJ2-6
CAREGAGANVLTF
>TRBV12-3/TRBV12-4|TRBJ2-3
CASSLRRSRSEDTQYF
>TRBV12-3/TRBV12-4|TRBJ2-1
CASQKTGRGLAGVAEQFF
>TRBV5-5|TRBJ2-1
CASSFAVDGYNEQFF
>TRBV28|TRBJ2-7
CASSGMGLAVVTYEQYF
>TRBV7-9|TRBJ2-3
CASSFDRGKVDTQYF
>TRBV10-3|TRBJ2-3
CAISESRESDTQYF
>TRBV5-1|TRBJ2-3
CASSPGLAGLTDTQYF
>TRBV27|TRBJ2-7
CASSSGPVEQYF
>TRBV11-2|TRBJ2-3
CASSRSRGADTQYF
>TRBV7-9|TRBJ2-1
CASSQRQGPHEQFF
>TRBV4-3|TRBJ2-4
CASSQDGTGDIQYF
>TRBV11-2|TRBJ2-1
CASSPLLAPVDEQFF
>TRBV11-2|TRBJ1-2
CASSLTGSNYGYTF
>TRBV12-3/TRBV12-4|TRBJ1-4
CASRLRGQGAGKLFF
>TRBV7-8|TRBJ2-3
CASSLARTGARGPTQYF
>TRBV12-3/TRBV12-4|TRBJ2-1
CASSSKTGGLGNEQFF
>TRBV30|TRBJ2-4
CAHGSRVAKNIQYF
>TRBV28|TRBJ1-5
CASSPPWTSGDQPQHF
>TRBV2|TRBJ2-7
CASMERYEQYF
>TRBV24-1|TRBJ2-2
CATSEGDYSTGELFF
>TRBV12-3/TRBV12-4|TRBJ2-6
CASSPTSGANVLTF
>TRBV27|TRBJ1-5
CATGDREGQPQHF
>TRBV12-3/TRBV12-4|TRBJ1-4
CASSYRGELFF
>TRBV20-1|TRBJ2-4
CSARDWDRAGNIQYF
>TRBV20-1|TRBJ2-2
CSAQSGRYTGELFF
>TRBV7-6|TRBJ2-5
CASSSARDRRGETQYF
>TRBV10-3|TRBJ2-3
CAIESSSTDTQYF
>TRBV7-6|TRBJ2-3
CASSLLRGFTSTDTQYF
>TRBV20-1|TRBJ1-6
CSARDRKDSSYNSPLHF
>TRBV7-9|TRBJ2-1
CASSLGRENEQFF
>TRBV9|TRBJ2-1
CASTSSGVPTYNEQFF
>TRBV6-1|TRBJ1-5
CASFPAGAEYYQPQHF
>TRBV15|TRBJ2-7
CATSPGVGAYEQYF
>TRBV7-2|TRBJ2-1
CASSPREGAFNEQFF
>TRBV18|TRBJ1-1
CASSPTGLRTEAFF
>TRBV6-5|TRBJ2-2
CASSSNGASGSFGELFF
>TRBV6-5|TRBJ2-1
CASRDVDEQFF
>TRBV11-2|TRBJ2-3
CASSLGPSGDTQYF